These T cell receptor beta chains were read from a single sample in a study of regulatory T cells in long-lasting Graves disease. One entry per CDR3 protein, called by TCRdb with MiXCR from the multiplex PCR reads. The sample records roughly 450,000 distinct CDR3 sequences, around 20% being singletons. The material sequenced was peripheral blood mononuclear cells (PBMCs), taken when the disease was refractory, from a patient treated with antithyroid drugs. These receptors were obtained from a female donor with Graves disease. CDR3s include the opening cysteine and the closing phenylalanine or tryptophan. The D gene is left open where the match is weak. Clone size, where shown, is once, few, many, or a class for clones that have expanded.

d_call j_call clone_size v_call cdr3_nt cdr3_aa
TRBD1 TRBJ2-7 many TRBV28 TGTGCCAGCAGCTTAGGGGGCGCATCCTACGAGCAGTACTTC CASSLGGASYEQYF
TRBD1 TRBJ2-2 . TRBV12-5 TGTGCTAGTGGTTTGATACGACAGGGGTACACCGGGGAGCTGTTTTTT CASGLIRQGYTGELFF
TRBD1 TRBJ2-2 . TRBV25-1 TGTGCCAGCAGGTTCGGGACAGGGTCCACCGGGGAGCTGTTTTTT CASRFGTGSTGELFF
TRBD1 TRBJ1-1 few TRBV5-5 TGTGCCAGCAGCCCCAGGACAGGGGTCTTGAACACTGAAGCTTTCTTT CASSPRTGVLNTEAFF
TRBD2 TRBJ2-2 many TRBV28 TGTGCCAGCAGTTCTAGCGGGGTGAACACCGGGGAGCTGTTTTTT CASSSSGVNTGELFF
TRBD1 TRBJ2-5 many TRBV28 TGTGCCAGCAGTTTCCGGGACAGGGGCCAAGAGACCCAGTACTTC CASSFRDRGQETQYF
. TRBJ2-7 . TRBV28 TGTGCCAGCAGTTTATCGGACAGTCAATCCTACGAGCAGTACTTC CASSLSDSQSYEQYF
. TRBJ1-1 many TRBV28 TGTGCCAGCAGTTTGTCCCAGCGAACTGAAGCTTTCTTT CASSLSQRTEAFF
TRBD2 TRBJ2-5 many TRBV20-1 TGCAGTGCTAGATCGGCTAGCGGGGGGGGGCCGCAAGAGACCCAGTACTTC CSARSASGGGPQETQYF
TRBD1 TRBJ1-3 once TRBV13 TGTGCCAGCAGTCCACACCGGGACAGGTCCCCTCTCTGGAACACCATATATTTT CASSPHRDRSPLWNTIYF
TRBD2 TRBJ2-7 . TRBV7-8 TGTGCCAGCAGCCTCCGGCGGGAGCCCTACGAGCAGTACTTC CASSLRREPYEQYF
. TRBJ2-2 . TRBV9 TGTGCCAGCAGCCTAAAGCCCACCGGGGAGCTGTTTTTT CASSLKPTGELFF
. TRBJ2-3 . TRBV6-1 TGTGCCAGCAGTGAAGCGACAGCGTCGAGCACAGATACGCAGTATTTT CASSEATASSTDTQYF
TRBD2 TRBJ2-2 . TRBV18 TGTGCCAGCTCACCACCGATAGCGGGAGGTCTTCGCGGGGAGCTGTTTTTT CASSPPIAGGLRGELFF
. TRBJ2-2 . TRBV6-2/TRBV6-3 TGTGCCAGCAGGACTGATGCCGGGGAGCTGTTTTTT CASRTDAGELFF
. TRBJ1-1 many TRBV2 TGTGCCAGCAGTGAAGTCGGCTCGGCTGAAGCTTTCTTT CASSEVGSAEAFF